The clone carrying this T cell receptor (beta chain) has only a few counts. Its antigen remains unknown. TCRdb reprocessed the reads with MiXCR, giving one entry per CDR3 protein. Here the sample spans more than 55,000 distinct CDR3 sequences, 20% to 25% being singletons. The data originate from a study of T cell repertoires in cytomegalovirus infection. Across the whole study: Both a matching HLA type and CMV infection were indicated by public TCR beta signatures.

CDR1 is KGHDR and CDR2 is SFDVKD in the germline V gene. The J segment lost 4 bases and the V segment lost 5 bases, leaving 6 bases of the junction unmatched. The CDR3 spans 16 residues. The TCR comes from a human donor in good health (CMV status not recorded). Some clones in this sample may be carry-over from other donors' samples. The sequences come from CD8+ T cells from cultured PBMCs, collected from culture after CMV antigen stimulation. The chain is built from TRBV24-1 and TRBJ2-1; 11 bases agree with TRBD2. This CDR3 is CATSATTSGEYNEQFF. In nucleotides, the CDR3 is TGTGCCACCAGTGCCACGACTAGCGGGGAATACAATGAGCAGTTCTTC.